The 23 T cell receptor beta chains reported below all come from one sample, sequenced in a study of blood T cell repertoires in COVID-19. The data were produced by immunoSEQ multiplex PCR, yet TCRdb's version contains in-frame clones alone and is incomplete. The sample gives 65,000 to 85,000 clones, 85% to 90% of which show up once; roughly 2.5% is in the top ten. Input material: peripheral blood. Receptor source: a human donor in a cohort sampled during active COVID-19.

V gene TRBV2 combines with J gene TRBJ2-1; the match to TRBD2 covers 10 bases. This CDR3 comprises 16 residues. Germline CDR1 SNHLY, CDR2 FYNNEI. V lost 7 bases and J lost 6; bases outside the gene matches: 12. CDR3 bases: TGTGCCAGCACCTTTCTCGGACTAGCGGCTTCCAATGAGCAGTTCTTC. Its protein is CASTFLGLAASNEQFF.

The chain couples TRBV10-2 to TRBJ1-5; possibly TRBD1 for D (5 bases). Trimming stripped 0 bases from V and 2 bases from J, with 5 bases between. CDR1 is WSHSY, CDR2 SAAADI, per germline. The CDR3 is 14 amino acids. DNA for the CDR3: TGCGCCAGCAGTGAGTCCAGGGGCAATCAGCCCCAGCATTTT. This gives the protein CASSESRGNQPQHF.

The chain joins TRBV6-6 to TRBJ2-7; 8 nucleotides agree with TRBD2. The V gene end was trimmed by 2 bases and the J gene end by 3 bases; junction bases not matched to a gene: 3. The V gene's germline CDR1 is MNHNY and CDR2 SVGAGI (reference sequence). CDR3 length: 14 residues. The CDR3 region is CASSYTSGGYEQYF. CDR3 DNA: TGTGCCAGCAGTTACACTAGCGGTGGCTACGAGCAGTACTTC.

The chain is built from TRBV5-4 and TRBJ1-2; 11 nucleotides match TRBD1. Germline V gene data show CDR1 as SGHNT and CDR2 as YYREEE (reference sequence). There are 14 residues in the CDR3. With V trimmed by 4 bases and J by 7 bases, 6 bases remained unmatched. In DNA form, the CDR3 reads TGTGCCAGCAGCATTAGGACAGGGGGCGGTGGCTACACCTTC. Translation gives CASSIRTGGGGYTF.

V is TRBV7-6 and J is TRBJ1-1; D is unresolved. With 5 bases removed from V and 1 base from J, the gap between germline ends came to 14 bases. The CDR3 loop spans 15 amino acids. Germline-derived CDR1 and CDR2 are SGHVS and FNYEAQ. CDR3 loop: CASSPLGGQNTEAFF. CDR3 DNA sequence: TGTGCCAGCAGCCCCCTCGGTGGGCAGAACACTGAAGCTTTCTTT.

V usage is TRBV28 and J usage is TRBJ2-1; 8 nucleotides align to TRBD1. The germline gives CDR1 MDHEN, CDR2 SYDVKM. The CDR3 loop spans 16 amino acids. V shed 7 bases and J 2 bases; nucleotides not matched to a gene: 10. This chain's CDR3 is CASTIAGTGTYNEQFF. In DNA form, the CDR3 reads TGTGCCAGCACAATCGCCGGGACAGGAACCTACAATGAGCAGTTCTTC.

V is TRBV10-2 and J is TRBJ2-7, with a tentative D call TRBD2 (7 bases). CDR3 length: 13 residues. Per germline, CDR1 WSHSY and CDR2 SAAADI. Trimming stripped 2 bases from V and 7 bases from J, with 12 bases between. CDR3: CASSEVGGQEQYF. CDR3 nucleotide sequence: TGCGCCAGCAGTGAGGTGGGGGGGCAGGAGCAGTACTTC.

The chain uses TRBV27 and TRBJ2-7; a possible D gene is TRBD2 (5 bases). The CDR3 totals 15 residues. Germline CDR1 and CDR2: MNHEY and SMNVEV (reference sequence). V was trimmed by 5 bases and J by 0 bases, leaving 14 bases between them. DNA for the CDR3: TGTGCCAGCAGTCAACTTACGGGGAACTCCTACGAGCAGTACTTC. It yields the protein CASSQLTGNSYEQYF.

Here the CDR3 reads CASSLDFPETQYF. The DNA of the CDR3 is TGTGCCAGCAGCTTAGACTTCCCGGAGACCCAGTACTTC. The chain recombines TRBV7-2 with TRBJ2-5; D call uncertain. The CDR3 contains 13 residues. Trimming took off 1 base at V and 5 bases at J, with 8 bases between the two ends. Germline lookup yields CDR1 SGHTA and CDR2 FQGNSA. The full variable domain, completed using reference TRBV7-2 and TRBJ2-5, is GAGVSQSPSNKVTEKGKDVELRCDPISGHTALYWYRQSLGQGLEFLIYFQGNSAPDKSGLPSDRFSAERTGGSVSTLTIQRTQQEDSAVYLCASSLDFPETQYFGPGTRLLVL.

V usage is TRBV2 and J usage is TRBJ1-3; D is undetermined. V was cut by 7 bases and J by 3 bases, with 13 bases left in between. CDR3 length: 14 amino acids. Looked up from germline, CDR1 is SNHLY and CDR2 is FYNNEI. CDR3 residues: CASKTLLSGNTIYF. CDR3 bases: TGTGCCAGCAAAACCCTCCTTAGTGGAAACACCATATATTTT.

This rearrangement joins TRBV27 to TRBJ1-1; the D gene is possibly TRBD1 (6 bases). The CDR3 runs to 14 residues. V was shortened by 5 bases and J by 1 base, with 11 bases between the two germline ends. Per germline, CDR1 MNHEY and CDR2 SMNVEV (reference sequence). The CDR3 nucleotides read TGTGCCAGCAGTGTAACGACAGGGAACACTGAAGCTTTCTTT. Residues: CASSVTTGNTEAFF.

The chain employs TRBV11-2 and TRBJ2-1, with 7 bases identical to TRBD2. Germline lookup yields CDR1 SGHAT and CDR2 FQNNGV. CDR3 length: 18 residues. With V trimmed by 5 bases and J by 0 bases, 13 bases remained unmatched. This chain's CDR3 is CASSPRGSGLSSYNEQFF. The DNA for the CDR3 is TGTGCCAGCAGCCCGCGGGGTAGCGGGTTGTCCTCCTACAATGAGCAGTTCTTC.

The V gene is TRBV30, the J gene TRBJ1-4; D unresolved. From germline, CDR1 is GTSNPN and CDR2 SVGIG (reference sequence). The V end was cut by 5 bases, the J end by 0 bases, with 10 bases between. The CDR3 is made up of 14 amino acids. The CDR3 reads CAWAQRATNEKLFF. The CDR3 DNA sequence: TGTGCCTGGGCCCAGCGGGCAACTAATGAAAAACTGTTTTTT. The full variable domain, in which reference TRBV30 and TRBJ1-4 provide the parts outside the CDR3, is SQTIHQWPATLVQPVGSPLSLECTVEGTSNPNLYWYRQAAGRGLQLLFYSVGIGQISSEVPQNLSASRPQDRQFILSSKKLLLSDSGFYLCAWAQRATNEKLFFGSGTQLSVL.

The chain carries TRBV3-1 (or the pseudogene TRBV3-2) and TRBJ2-7, with D possibly being TRBD2 (6 bases). Between the trimmed V and J ends, which lost 1 base and 2 bases, there was a span of 9 bases. From germline, CDR1 is LGHDT and CDR2 YNNKEL (reference sequence). CDR3 length equals 14 residues. CDR3 DNA sequence: TGTGCCAGCAGCCAAGGAAGGGAGGCCTACGAGCAGTACTTC. Amino acids: CASSQGREAYEQYF.

This chain connects TRBV2 to TRBJ1-4; possibly TRBD1 for D (6 bases). CDR3 length: 15 amino acids. Between the trimmed V and J ends, which lost 3 bases and 7 bases, there was a span of 15 bases. The germline V gene encodes CDR1 SNHLY and CDR2 FYNNEI. CDR3 bases: TGTGCCAGCAGTGATTTTCGAGGGGGGGGTGAAAAACTGTTTTTT. Residues: CASSDFRGGGEKLFF.

The V and J genes are TRBV28 and TRBJ2-7, with no clear D. The CDR3 loop spans 11 amino acids. CDR1 MDHEN and CDR2 SYDVKM come from the germline V gene. V shed 8 bases and J shed 1 base, with 6 bases lying between them. CDR3 sequence reads: CASGASYEQYF. The CDR3 DNA sequence: TGTGCCAGCGGAGCTTCCTACGAGCAGTACTTC.

The rearrangement joins TRBV2 to TRBJ1-3; 8 positions agree with TRBD1. Germline lookup yields CDR1 SNHLY and CDR2 FYNNEI. Losses at the gene ends were 3 bases for V and 4 bases for J; bases not matched to a gene: 5. This CDR3 region has 15 residues. The CDR3 nucleotides are TGTGCCAGCAGTGACCTGACAGGGGCCGGAAACACCATATATTTT. Its protein is CASSDLTGAGNTIYF. The full variable domain, with the rest looked up from reference TRBV2 and TRBJ1-3, is EPEVTQTPSHQVTQMGQEVILRCVPISNHLYFYWYRQILGQKVEFLVSFYNNEISEKSEIFDDQFSVERPDGSNFTLKIRSTKLEDSAMYFCASSDLTGAGNTIYFGEGSWLTVV.

J is TRBJ2-5 and V is TRBV21-1; TRBD1 is taken as the D call from the table, unchecked against the DNA. TRBV21-1 is labeled a pseudogene. This CDR3 has 11 residues. This CDR3 is CASSPPKTQYF. The CDR3, as DNA: TGTGCCAGCAGCCCCCCCAAGACCCAGTACTTC.

This chain joins TRBV13 and TRBJ2-7; 9 bases fit TRBD2. This CDR3 contains 14 residues. Losses at the gene ends were 3 bases for V and 3 bases for J; bases not matched to a gene: 3. Germline loops: CDR1 PRHDT, CDR2 FYEKMQ (reference sequence). In DNA form, the CDR3 reads TGTGCCAGCAGCTTGGGACTAGCTATCTACGAGCAGTACTTC. Its protein is CASSLGLAIYEQYF.

The gene calls are TRBV6-5 and TRBJ1-2; tentative D call: TRBD1 (5 bases). Germline V gene data show CDR1 as MNHEY and CDR2 as SVGAGI. The CDR3 sequence is 15 residues long. V dropped 6 bases and J dropped 5 bases, with 19 bases sitting between them. The CDR3 loop reads CASSSGGTGGYGYTF. The CDR3 DNA reads TGTGCCAGCAGCAGTGGGGGTACGGGGGGGTATGGCTACACCTTC.

This clone was found once. The chain uses TRBV7-6 and TRBJ2-1; 8 bases fit TRBD2. Germline V gene lookup returns CDR1 SGHVS and CDR2 FNYEAQ. The CDR3 sequence is 16 residues long. Trimming cost V 5 bases and J 6 bases; bases outside gene matches: 12. CDR3 residues: CASSDRLSGGVNEQFF. CDR3 nucleotide sequence: TGTGCCAGCAGCGACCGGTTGAGCGGGGGAGTCAATGAGCAGTTCTTC.

This clone was seen only once. V usage is TRBV11-2 and J usage is TRBJ2-7; 7 nucleotides align to TRBD2. Germline values: CDR1 SGHAT, CDR2 FQNNGV. The CDR3 runs to 13 residues. The ends lost 5 bases at V and 3 bases at J; junction bases unmatched: 4. The CDR3 loop reads CASSGDYIYEQYF. Written as DNA, the CDR3 is TGTGCCAGCAGCGGGGACTACATCTACGAGCAGTACTTC.

V and J are TRBV9 and TRBJ2-5, with 13 nucleotides matching TRBD2. J was trimmed by 1 base and V by 4 bases; bases with no gene match: 10. This CDR3 region has 18 residues. In germline, CDR1 is SGDLS, CDR2 YYNGEE. CDR3 in amino acids: CASSRHWGTSGTQETQYF. The CDR3 DNA is TGTGCCAGCAGCCGACACTGGGGGACTAGCGGGACCCAAGAGACCCAGTACTTC.